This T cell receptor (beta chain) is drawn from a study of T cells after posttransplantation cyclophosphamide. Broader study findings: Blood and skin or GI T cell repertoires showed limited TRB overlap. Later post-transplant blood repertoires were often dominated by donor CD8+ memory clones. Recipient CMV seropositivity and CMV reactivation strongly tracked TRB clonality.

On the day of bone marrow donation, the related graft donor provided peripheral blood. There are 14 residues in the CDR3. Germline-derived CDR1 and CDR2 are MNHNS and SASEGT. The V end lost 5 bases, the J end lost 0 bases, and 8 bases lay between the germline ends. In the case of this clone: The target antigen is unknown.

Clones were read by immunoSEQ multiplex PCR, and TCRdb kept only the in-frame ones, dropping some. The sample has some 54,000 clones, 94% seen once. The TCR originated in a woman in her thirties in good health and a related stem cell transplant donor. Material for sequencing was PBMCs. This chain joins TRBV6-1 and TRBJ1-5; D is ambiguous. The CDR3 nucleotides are TGTGCCAGCAGTAACATACATAGCAATCAGCCCCAGCATTTT. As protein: CASSNIHSNQPQHF.